This T cell receptor (beta chain) was sequenced in a study of T cell responses to AZD1222 COVID-19 vaccine. Study context: Timing groups of about 4 and about 12 weeks for second doses were pooled.

A remark on this clone: Its matching antigen is unknown.

The study, taken as a whole, reports: Spike as a whole was targeted by vaccine-associated CD4 TCRs, dominant at 160-218 and 743-854. Baseline antibody screening turned up just 6 or 7 seropositive AZD1222 recipients. Close to half of spike-specific TCRs reportedly recognize unmutated variant regions.

Measured with immunoSEQ multiplex PCR; TCRdb has only the in-frame clones, and not every one. Among tens of thousands of clones, 86% were seen once, and the ten largest hold about 8.7%. The V end was cut by 8 bases, the J end by 3 bases, with 4 bases between. The CDR3 length is 9 residues. CDR1 and CDR2 from the germline V gene are DFQATT and SNEGSKA (reference sequence). The clonotype was recovered from an adult in good health. The sequencing here drew on peripheral blood, taken on day 0 of AZD1222 vaccination. The chain combines TRBV20-1 with TRBJ1-2, with D uncertain. The CDR3 spells CSPDYGYTF. The CDR3 DNA sequence: TGCAGTCCAGACTATGGCTACACCTTC.